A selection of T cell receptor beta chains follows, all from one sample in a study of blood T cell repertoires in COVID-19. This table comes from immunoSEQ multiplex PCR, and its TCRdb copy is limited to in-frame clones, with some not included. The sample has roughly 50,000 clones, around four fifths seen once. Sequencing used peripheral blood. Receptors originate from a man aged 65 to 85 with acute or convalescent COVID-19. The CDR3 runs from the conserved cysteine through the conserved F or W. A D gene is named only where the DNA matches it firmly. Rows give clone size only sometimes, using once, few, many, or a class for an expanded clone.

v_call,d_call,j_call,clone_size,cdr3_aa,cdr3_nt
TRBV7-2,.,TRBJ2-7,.,CASRLEPRGFEQYF,TGTGCCAGCAGATTGGAGCCGAGGGGGTTCGAGCAGTACTTC
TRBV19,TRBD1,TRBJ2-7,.,CASSSGTDAYEQYF,TGTGCCAGTAGTTCCGGGACAGACGCCTACGAGCAGTACTTC
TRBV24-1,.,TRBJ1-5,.,CATSQGNQPQHF,TGTGCCACCAGTCAGGGGAATCAGCCCCAGCATTTT
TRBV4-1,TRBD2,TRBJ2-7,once,CASSPRFSGNPREGRYEQYF,TGCGCCAGCAGCCCAAGATTTTCCGGCAACCCCCGGGAGGGCCGGTACGAGCAGTACTTC
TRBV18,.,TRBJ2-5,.,CASSPTGRGETQYF,TGTGCCAGCTCACCGACAGGGCGGGGAGAGACCCAGTACTTC
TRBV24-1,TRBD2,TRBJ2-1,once,CATSLTGSGRGSYNEQFF,TGTGCCACCAGTCTCACTGGGAGCGGGAGGGGATCCTACAATGAGCAGTTCTTC
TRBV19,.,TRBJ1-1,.,CASSQGRMRAFF,TGTGCCAGTAGCCAGGGGAGAATGAGGGCTTTCTTT
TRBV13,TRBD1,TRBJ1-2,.,CASSLGDRGSGYTF,TGTGCCAGCAGCTTAGGGGACAGGGGAAGTGGCTACACCTTC
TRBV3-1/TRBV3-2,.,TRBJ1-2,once,CASSPDKRRSNYGYTF,TGTGCCAGCAGCCCCGATAAGAGGAGATCTAACTATGGCTACACCTTC
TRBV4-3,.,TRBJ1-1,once,CASSQGLDTEAFF,TGCGCCAGCAGCCAAGGACTAGACACTGAAGCTTTCTTT
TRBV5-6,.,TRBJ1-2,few,CASSIDSTGYTF,TGTGCCAGCAGCATAGACAGTACCGGCTACACCTTC
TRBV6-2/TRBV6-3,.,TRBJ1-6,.,CASSYSSPISPLHF,TGTGCCAGCAGTTACTCGAGCCCCATTTCACCCCTCCACTTT
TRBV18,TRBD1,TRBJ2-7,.,CASSLGDSYYEQYF,TGTGCCAGCTCGCTTGGGGACAGTTACTACGAGCAGTACTTC
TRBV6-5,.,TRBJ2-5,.,CASSYSLVEETQYF,TGTGCCAGCAGTTACTCACTGGTAGAAGAGACCCAGTACTTC
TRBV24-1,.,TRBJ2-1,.,CATSAVGLNEQFF,TGTGCCACCAGTGCGGTGGGCCTCAATGAGCAGTTCTTC
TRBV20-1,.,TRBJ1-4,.,CSASGRFGEKLFF,TGCAGTGCTAGTGGCCGTTTCGGTGAAAAACTGTTTTTT
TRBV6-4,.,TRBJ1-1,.,CASSESLQGNTEAFF,TGTGCCAGCAGTGAATCATTACAGGGGAACACTGAAGCTTTCTTT
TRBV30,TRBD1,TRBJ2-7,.,CAWSVRGTGGHEQYF,TGTGCCTGGAGTGTACGGGGGACAGGGGGCCACGAGCAGTACTTC
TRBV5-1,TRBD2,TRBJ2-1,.,CASSLERGQGYNEQFF,TGCGCCAGCAGCTTGGAGCGGGGGCAAGGCTACAATGAGCAGTTCTTC
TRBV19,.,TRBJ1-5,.,CASSREGESQPQHF,TGTGCCAGTAGTCGAGAGGGTGAAAGTCAGCCCCAGCATTTT
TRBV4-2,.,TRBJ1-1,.,CASSQGTTNTEAFF,TGTGCCAGCAGCCAAGGCACAACGAACACTGAAGCTTTCTTT
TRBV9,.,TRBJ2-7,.,CASSVNTHEQYF,TGTGCCAGCAGCGTTAACACCCACGAGCAGTACTTC
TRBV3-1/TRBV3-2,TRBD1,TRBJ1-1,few,CASSQGGRGLNTEAFF,TGTGCCAGCAGCCAAGGGGGCAGGGGGTTGAACACTGAAGCTTTCTTT
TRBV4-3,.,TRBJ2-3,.,CASSQDTGPSTDTQYF,TGCGCCAGCAGCCAAGACACAGGGCCGAGCACAGATACGCAGTATTTT
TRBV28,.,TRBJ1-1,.,CASSLPGINTEAFF,TGTGCCAGCAGTTTACCGGGGATTAACACTGAAGCTTTCTTT
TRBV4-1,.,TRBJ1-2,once,CASSQGVGAGYTF,TGCGCCAGCAGCCAGGGGGTGGGGGCTGGCTACACCTTC
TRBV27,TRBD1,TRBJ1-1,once,CASSLRTGEEAFF,TGTGCCAGCAGTTTAAGGACAGGGGAGGAAGCTTTCTTT
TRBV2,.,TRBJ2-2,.,CASISGVGGELFF,TGTGCCAGCATCTCGGGAGTAGGCGGGGAGCTGTTTTTT